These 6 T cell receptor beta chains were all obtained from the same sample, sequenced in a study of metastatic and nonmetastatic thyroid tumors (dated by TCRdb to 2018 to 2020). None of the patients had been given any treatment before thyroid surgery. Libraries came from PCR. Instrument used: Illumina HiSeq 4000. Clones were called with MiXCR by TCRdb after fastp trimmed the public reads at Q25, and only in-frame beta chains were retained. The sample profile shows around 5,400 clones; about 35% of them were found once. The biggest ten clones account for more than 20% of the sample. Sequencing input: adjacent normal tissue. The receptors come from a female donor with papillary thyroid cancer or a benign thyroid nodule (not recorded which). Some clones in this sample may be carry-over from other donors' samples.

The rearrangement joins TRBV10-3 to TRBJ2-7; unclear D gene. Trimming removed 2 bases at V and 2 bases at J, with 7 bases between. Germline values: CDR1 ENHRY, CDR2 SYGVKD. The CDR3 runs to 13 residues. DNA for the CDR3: TGTGCCATCAGTGAGACCGAAACCTACGAGCAGTACTTC. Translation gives CAISETETYEQYF.

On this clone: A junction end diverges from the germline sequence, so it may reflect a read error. In DNA, the CDR3 is TGTGCCACCACTGAAAGGGGACCAAGTCATCCCCAGCAATTT. Its protein is CATTERGPSHPQQF. The chain joins TRBV24-1 to TRBJ1-5; a weak D match, TRBD1 (5 bases). The CDR3 is 14 amino acids. Germline CDR1 and CDR2: KGHDR and SFDVKD.

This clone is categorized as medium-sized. This CDR3 is CASSLQGGGWETQYF. The CDR3 region has the DNA TGTGCCAGCAGTTTACAAGGGGGCGGGTGGGAGACCCAGTACTTC. The chain combines TRBV27 with TRBJ2-5, with TRBD1 identical over 7 bases. There are 15 residues in the CDR3. From germline, CDR1 is MNHEY and CDR2 SMNVEV (reference sequence). Germline trimming cut 2 bases from V and 5 bases from J; bases unmatched to any gene: 8.

The CDR3 DNA reads as TGTGCCAGCAGCCCAACAGGGGGCGCTTACACCGGGGAGCTGTTTTTT. It codes for CASSPTGGAYTGELFF. V gene TRBV7-3 combines with J gene TRBJ2-2, with 9 positions matching TRBD1. This CDR3 contains 16 residues. Germline values: CDR1 SGHTA, CDR2 FQGTGA. V trimming: 5 bases; J trimming: 3 bases; junction bases outside the gene matches: 7.

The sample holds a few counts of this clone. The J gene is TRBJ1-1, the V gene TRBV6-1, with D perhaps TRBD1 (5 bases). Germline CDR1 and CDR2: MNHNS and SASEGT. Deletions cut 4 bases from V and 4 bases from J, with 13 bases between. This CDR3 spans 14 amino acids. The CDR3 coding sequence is TGTGCCAGCAGTGTGGAGGGGACTGGCACTGAAGCTTTCTTT. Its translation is CASSVEGTGTEAFF.

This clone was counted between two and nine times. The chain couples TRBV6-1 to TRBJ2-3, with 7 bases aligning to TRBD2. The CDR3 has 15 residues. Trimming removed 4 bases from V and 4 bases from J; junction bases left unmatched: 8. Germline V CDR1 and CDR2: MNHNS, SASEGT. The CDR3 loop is CASSAQGGRSDTQYF. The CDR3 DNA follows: TGTGCCAGCAGTGCGCAGGGAGGGAGGTCAGATACGCAGTATTTT.